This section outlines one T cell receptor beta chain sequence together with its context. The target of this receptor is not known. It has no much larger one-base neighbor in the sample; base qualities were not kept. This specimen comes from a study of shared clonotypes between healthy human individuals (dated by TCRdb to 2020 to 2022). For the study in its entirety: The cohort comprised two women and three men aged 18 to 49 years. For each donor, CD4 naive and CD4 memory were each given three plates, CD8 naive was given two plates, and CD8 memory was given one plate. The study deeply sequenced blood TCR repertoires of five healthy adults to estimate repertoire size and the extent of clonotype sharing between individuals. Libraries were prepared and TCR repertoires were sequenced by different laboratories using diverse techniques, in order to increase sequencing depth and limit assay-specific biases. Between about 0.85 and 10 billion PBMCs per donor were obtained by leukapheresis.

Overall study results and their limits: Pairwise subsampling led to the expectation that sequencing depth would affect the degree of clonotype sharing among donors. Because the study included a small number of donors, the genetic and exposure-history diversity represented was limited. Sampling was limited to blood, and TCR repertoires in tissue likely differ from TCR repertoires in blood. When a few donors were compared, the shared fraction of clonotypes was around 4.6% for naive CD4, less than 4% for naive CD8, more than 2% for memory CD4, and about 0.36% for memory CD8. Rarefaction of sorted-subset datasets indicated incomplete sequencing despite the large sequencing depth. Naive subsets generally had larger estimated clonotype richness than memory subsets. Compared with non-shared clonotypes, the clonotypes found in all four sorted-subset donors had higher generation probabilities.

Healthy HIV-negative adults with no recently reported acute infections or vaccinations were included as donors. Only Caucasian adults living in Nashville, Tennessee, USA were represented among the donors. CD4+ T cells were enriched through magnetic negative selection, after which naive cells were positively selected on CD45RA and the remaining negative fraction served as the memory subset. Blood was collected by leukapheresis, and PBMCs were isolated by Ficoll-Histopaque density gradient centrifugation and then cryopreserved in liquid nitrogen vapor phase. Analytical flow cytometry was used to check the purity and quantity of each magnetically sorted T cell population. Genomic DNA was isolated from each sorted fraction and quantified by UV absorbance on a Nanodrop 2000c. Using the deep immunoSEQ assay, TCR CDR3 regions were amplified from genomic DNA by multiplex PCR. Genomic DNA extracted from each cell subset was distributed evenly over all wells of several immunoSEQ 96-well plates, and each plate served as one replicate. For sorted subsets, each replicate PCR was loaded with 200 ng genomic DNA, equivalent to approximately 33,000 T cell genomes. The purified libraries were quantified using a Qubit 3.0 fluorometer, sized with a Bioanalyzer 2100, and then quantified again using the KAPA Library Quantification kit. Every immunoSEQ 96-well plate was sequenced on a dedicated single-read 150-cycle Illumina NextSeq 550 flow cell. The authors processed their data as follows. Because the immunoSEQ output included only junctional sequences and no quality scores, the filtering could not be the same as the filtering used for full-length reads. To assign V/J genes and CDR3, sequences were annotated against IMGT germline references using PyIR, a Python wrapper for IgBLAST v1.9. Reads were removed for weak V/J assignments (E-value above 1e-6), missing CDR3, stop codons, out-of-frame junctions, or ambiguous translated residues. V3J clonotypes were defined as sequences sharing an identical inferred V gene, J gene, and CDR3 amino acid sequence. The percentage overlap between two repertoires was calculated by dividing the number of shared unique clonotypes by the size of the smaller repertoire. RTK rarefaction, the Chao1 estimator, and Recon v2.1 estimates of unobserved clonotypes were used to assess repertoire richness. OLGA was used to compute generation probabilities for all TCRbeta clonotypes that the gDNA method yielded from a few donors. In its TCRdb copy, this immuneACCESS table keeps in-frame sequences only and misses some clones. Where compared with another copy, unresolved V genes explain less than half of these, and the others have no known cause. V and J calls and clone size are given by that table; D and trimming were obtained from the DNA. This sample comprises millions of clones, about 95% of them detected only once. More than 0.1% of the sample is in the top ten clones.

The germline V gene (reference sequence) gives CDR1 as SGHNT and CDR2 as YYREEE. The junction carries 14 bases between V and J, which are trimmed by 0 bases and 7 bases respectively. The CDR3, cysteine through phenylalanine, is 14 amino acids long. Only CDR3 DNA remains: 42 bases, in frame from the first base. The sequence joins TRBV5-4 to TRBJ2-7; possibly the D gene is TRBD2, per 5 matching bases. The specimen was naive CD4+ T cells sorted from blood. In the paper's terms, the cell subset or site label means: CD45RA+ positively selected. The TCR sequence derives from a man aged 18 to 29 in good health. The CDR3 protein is CASSLVQSSGEQYF. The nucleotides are TGTGCCAGCAGCTTGGTGCAGTCCTCGGGGGAGCAGTACTTC.